Listed below are T cell receptor beta chains from one sample, sequenced in a study of T cell repertoires in cytomegalovirus infection. For these TCRs, the target antigens are not known. TCRdb re-analysed the reads in MiXCR, keeping a single row per CDR3 protein. The table records about 350,000 distinct CDR3 sequences, about 35% of them present only once. Sequencing used cultured PBMCs, obtained from culture after CMV antigen stimulation. These receptors all come from a human donor in good health (CMV status not recorded). Some clones in this sample may be carry-over from other donors' samples. Each CDR3 is given with its conserved first and last residue. D genes are given only for firm matches. Clone size is not always given. Where it is, it says once, few, many or a class for expanded clones.

TGTGCCAGCAGTTACTCCGGCGGGAGAACTGATGAGCAGTTCTTC,CASSYSGGRTDEQFF,TRBJ2-1,few,TRBV6-2/TRBV6-3,TRBD2
TGTGCCAGCAGCTTCGGGCAGCACGAGCAGTACTTC,CASSFGQHEQYF,TRBJ2-7,NA,TRBV7-2,NA
TGTGCCAGCAGTTTAACCTCGGGACTAGCGGGAGGGAACTACAATGAGCAGTTCTTC,CASSLTSGLAGGNYNEQFF,TRBJ2-1,NA,TRBV27,TRBD2
TGTGCCAGTAGTATCGGACAGGGGGCGCGCGGCTACACCTTC,CASSIGQGARGYTF,TRBJ1-2,few,TRBV19,TRBD1
TGTGCCAGCAGTTTCGGTTTCAGGGTGAAGGAAAAACTGTTTTTT,CASSFGFRVKEKLFF,TRBJ1-4,NA,TRBV28,NA
TGTGCCACCACCGGGACATCTAACAATGAGCAGTTCTTC,CATTGTSNNEQFF,TRBJ2-1,NA,TRBV25-1,NA
TGTGCCAGCAGTTACTCGCGACACACTGAAGCTTTCTTT,CASSYSRHTEAFF,TRBJ1-1,NA,TRBV6-2/TRBV6-3,NA
TGTGCCAGCAGCCCGCAGGGATTTACAGATACGCAGTATTTT,CASSPQGFTDTQYF,TRBJ2-3,NA,TRBV7-2,NA
TGTGCCAGCAGTAGGACAGGGAGGTACAATGAGCAGTTCTTC,CASSRTGRYNEQFF,TRBJ2-1,NA,TRBV12-3/TRBV12-4,TRBD1
TGTGCCAGCAGTACCAGGACAGGGGTCAACACTGAAGCTTTCTTT,CASSTRTGVNTEAFF,TRBJ1-1,once,TRBV12-3/TRBV12-4,TRBD1